This TCR beta chain was recorded in a study of human T cells and chemical hapten exposure. Regarding the study as a whole: Once DPC sensitization occurred, TCRs above 1 in 1000 frequency showed no change.

Unique molecular identifiers were attached to individual cDNA molecules during library preparation. Each CDR3 protein is one row after TCRdb ran MiXCR on the RACE reads. Of around 330,000 distinct CDR3 sequences in the sample, 4.5% to 5.5% were seen once. There are a few counts of this clonotype. Its antigen is unidentified. The ends lost 6 bases at V and 0 bases at J; junction bases unmatched: 12. The germline V gene has CDR1 SGHTA and CDR2 FQGNSA. The CDR3 totals 19 residues. As for time point: pre-sensitization, week 0. Treatment defined: therapeutic diphenylcyclopropenone sensitization with weekly scalp DPC. Phlebotomy was performed prior to application of every patch test.

Sequencing was performed on whole blood, taken in connection with sensitization to the hapten diphenylcyclopropenone (DPC). The chain uses TRBV7-2 and TRBJ2-6, with 9 nucleotides matching TRBD1. The source of this sequence is a young woman with alopecia areata. Some clones in this sample may be carry-over from other donors' samples. CDR3 coding DNA: TGTGCCAGCAGAAAAGGCGGGACAGGGTCTAACTCTGGGGCCAACGTCCTGACTTTC. This encodes CASRKGGTGSNSGANVLTF.